The 21 T cell receptor beta chains below come from one sample, sequenced in a study of CXCR3-negative and CXCR3-positive naive CD8 T cells. cDNA libraries for TRB were generated by 5' RACE incorporating UMI labels. TCRdb reprocessed the 5' RACE reads and reports one entry per CDR3 protein, with no DNA. The specimen's table records roughly 71,000 distinct CDR3 sequences. The material sequenced was naive CXCR3- CD8+ T cells from blood. Sample subset: CD45RO-CCR7+CD27+CD95- naive CD8+ T cells lacking CXCR3 (TNR3-). All receptors derive from a human donor in good health. Some clones in this sample may be carry-over from other donors' samples.

The rearrangement joins TRBV5-5 to TRBJ2-1; TCRdb's assignment of TRBD1 cannot be checked, as there is no DNA. In germline, CDR1 is SGHKS, CDR2 YYEKEE (reference sequence). This CDR3 has 16 residues. CDR3 sequence: CASTETGGGLYNEQFF.

The genes are TRBV5-1 and TRBJ2-1; the D call of TRBD2 rests on TCRdb alone, since no DNA is present to check it. Germline CDR1 SGHRS, CDR2 YFSETQ. The CDR3 consists of 15 residues. CDR3 amino acids: CARDLLAGVYNEQFF.

The chain joins TRBV20-1 to TRBJ2-3; checking the TCRdb D call of TRBD1 is not possible without DNA. Germline CDR1 reads DFQATT; CDR2 reads SNEGSKA (reference sequence). This CDR3 is built from 14 residues. Here the CDR3 reads CSASDGGTADTQYF.

V gene TRBV6-5 combines with J gene TRBJ2-2. The CDR3 runs 13 residues. The germline gives CDR1 MNHEY, CDR2 SVGAGI. The CDR3 loop is CASSSLNTGELFF.

The V gene is TRBV6-2 or TRBV6-3, the J gene TRBJ2-3; the TCRdb D gene call, TRBD1, has no DNA to confirm it. Germline values: CDR1 MNHEY, CDR2 SVGEGT. The CDR3 extends over 14 amino acids. The CDR3 region is CASSYGTGADTQYF.

The chain uses TRBV28 and TRBJ1-2. CDR1 MDHEN and CDR2 SYDVKM come from the germline V gene. CDR3 length: 11 residues. The CDR3: CASSYPYGYTF.

The chain links TRBV28 to TRBJ2-7; TCRdb's D call, TRBD2, is unchecked because there is no DNA. CDR3 size: 15 residues. Germline lookup yields CDR1 MDHEN and CDR2 SYDVKM. The CDR3 sequence: CASSFGAGPTYEQYF. Variable domain in full (rest from reference TRBV28 and TRBJ2-7): DVKVTQSSRYLVKRTGEKVFLECVQDMDHENMFWYRQDPGLGLRLIYFSYDVKMKEKGDIPEGYSVSREKKERFSLILESASTNQTSMYLCASSFGAGPTYEQYFGPGTRLTVT.

The chain has TRBV12-3 or TRBV12-4 and TRBJ2-5; the D call of TRBD1 rests on TCRdb alone, since no DNA is present to check it. This CDR3 is 13 amino acids long. The CDR3 spells CASRGGLQETQYF.

The chain combines TRBV29-1 with TRBJ2-3; TCRdb's D gene call, TRBD2, goes unchecked for lack of DNA. Germline values: CDR1 SQVTM, CDR2 ANQGSEA. This CDR3 spans 17 amino acids. CDR3 sequence reads: CNAQRASGIASTDTQYF.

The chain uses TRBV25-1 and TRBJ2-3. The CDR3 spans 13 residues. Germline assignment: CDR1 MGHDK and CDR2 SYGVNS. The CDR3: CASSEGGPDTQYF.

The V call is TRBV4-3, the J call TRBJ2-7; the D gene TCRdb calls, TRBD2, cannot be checked with no DNA. The CDR3 has 16 amino acids. CDR1 is LGHNA and CDR2 is YSLEER in the germline V gene. This CDR3 is CASSQDRTSGQYEQYF.

V is TRBV3-1 and J is TRBJ2-7. This CDR3 is built from 12 residues. Germline V gene data show CDR1 as LGHDT and CDR2 as YNNKEL (reference sequence). This CDR3 is CASSQFTYEQYF.

The V call is TRBV14, the J call TRBJ2-1; TCRdb calls TRBD2, which cannot be checked without DNA. The germline V gene encodes CDR1 SGHDN and CDR2 FVKESK. The CDR3 consists of 17 residues. CDR3 amino acids: CASSQFPTRGGRGEQFF.

CDR3 sequence: CSARDHTAEITEAFF. The chain links TRBV20-1 to TRBJ1-1. CDR1 and CDR2 (germline): DFQATT, SNEGSKA (reference sequence). This CDR3 region has 15 residues.

The rearrangement joins TRBV6-6 to TRBJ2-4; no DNA is available, so the TRBD2 call from TCRdb remains unchecked. CDR1 is MNHNY, CDR2 SVGAGI, per germline (reference sequence). The CDR3 sequence is 17 residues long. CDR3: CASSGTLAGDPKNIQYF.

V usage is TRBV20-1 and J usage is TRBJ2-1; TCRdb gives TRBD1 as the D gene, but with no DNA this cannot be confirmed. Germline V lookup: CDR1 DFQATT, CDR2 SNEGSKA (reference sequence). CDR3 size: 15 residues. The CDR3 loop reads CSAPSQVVSYNEQFF.

The rearrangement uses TRBV6-6 and TRBJ1-5; the TCRdb D gene call, TRBD1, has no DNA to confirm it. CDR3 length equals 16 residues. CDR1 is MNHNY and CDR2 is SVGAGI in the germline V gene (reference sequence). The CDR3 sequence: CASSYVDRGLGQPQHF.

V and J are TRBV24-1 and TRBJ2-3. Germline V gives CDR1 KGHDR, CDR2 SFDVKD. The CDR3 is 11 residues long. CDR3 amino acids: CATSAADTQYF.

V gene TRBV19 combines with J gene TRBJ2-7; TCRdb designates TRBD2, a call that cannot be tested without DNA. Germline CDR1 is LNHDA and CDR2 is SQIVND (reference sequence). This CDR3 spans 17 amino acids. The CDR3 spells CASSPRTQRAMPHEQYF.

The V and J genes are TRBV19 and TRBJ2-1. The CDR3 is made up of 15 amino acids. Germline V CDR1 and CDR2: LNHDA, SQIVND (reference sequence). The CDR3 here is CASTTFVYSYNEQFF.

The chain couples TRBV15 to TRBJ1-2; TCRdb names TRBD1, which stays unverified in the absence of DNA. Germline V gene lookup returns CDR1 LNHNV and CDR2 YYDKDF (reference sequence). There are 11 residues in the CDR3. CDR3 sequence: CATSAGFGYTF.